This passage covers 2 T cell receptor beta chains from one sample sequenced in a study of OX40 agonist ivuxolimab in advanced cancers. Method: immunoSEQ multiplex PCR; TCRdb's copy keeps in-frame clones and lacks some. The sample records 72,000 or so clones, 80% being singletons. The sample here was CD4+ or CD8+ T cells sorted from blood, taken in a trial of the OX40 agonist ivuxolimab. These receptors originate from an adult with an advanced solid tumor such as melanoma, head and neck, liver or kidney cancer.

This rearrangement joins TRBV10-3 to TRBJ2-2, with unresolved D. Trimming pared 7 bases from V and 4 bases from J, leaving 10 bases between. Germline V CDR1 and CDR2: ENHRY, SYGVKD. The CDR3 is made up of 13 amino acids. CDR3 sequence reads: CAIKDTSTGELFF. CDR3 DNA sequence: TGTGCCATCAAAGACACTTCCACCGGGGAGCTGTTTTTT.

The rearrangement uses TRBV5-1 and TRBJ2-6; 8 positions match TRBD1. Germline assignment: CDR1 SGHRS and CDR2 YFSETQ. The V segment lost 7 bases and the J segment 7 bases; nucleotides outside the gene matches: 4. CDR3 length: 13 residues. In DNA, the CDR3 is TGCGCCAGCGGACAGGGAGGCGCCAACGTCCTGACTTTC. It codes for CASGQGGANVLTF.